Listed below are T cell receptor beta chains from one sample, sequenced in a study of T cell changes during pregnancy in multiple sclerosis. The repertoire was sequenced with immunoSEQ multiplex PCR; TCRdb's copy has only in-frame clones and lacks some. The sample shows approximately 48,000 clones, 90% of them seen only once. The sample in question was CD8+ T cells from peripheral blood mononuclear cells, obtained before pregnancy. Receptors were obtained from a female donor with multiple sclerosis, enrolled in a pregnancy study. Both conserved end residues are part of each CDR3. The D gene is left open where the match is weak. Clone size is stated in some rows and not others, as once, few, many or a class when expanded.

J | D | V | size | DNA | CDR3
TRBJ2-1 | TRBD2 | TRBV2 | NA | TGTGCCAGCAGTAAGACGGGACTAGGCGACAATGAGCAGTTCTTC | CASSKTGLGDNEQFF
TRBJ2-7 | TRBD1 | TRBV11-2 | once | TGTGCCAGCAGCCCCGGGACAGGGGACGAGCAGTACTTC | CASSPGTGDEQYF
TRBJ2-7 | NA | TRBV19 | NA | TGTGCCAGTAGTCCAGGCTACGAGCAGTACTTC | CASSPGYEQYF
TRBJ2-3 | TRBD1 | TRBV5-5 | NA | TGTGCCAGCAGCGACGGACAGGGAGGAACAGATACGCAGTATTTT | CASSDGQGGTDTQYF
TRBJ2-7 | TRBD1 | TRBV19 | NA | TGTGCCAGTAGCCCCCGTCAGGGGGCGAAGTACGAGCAGTACTTC | CASSPRQGAKYEQYF
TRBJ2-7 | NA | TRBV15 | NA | TGTGCCACCAGCAGAGACCTTCCCCTTTCCTACGAGCAGTACTTC | CATSRDLPLSYEQYF
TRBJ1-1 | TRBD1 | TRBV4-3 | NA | TGCGCCAGCAGCCAATACCAGGGGGAACACCCTGAAGCTTTCTTT | CASSQYQGEHPEAFF
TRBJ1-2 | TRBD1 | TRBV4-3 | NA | TGCGCCAGCAGCCAAGCCCAGGGGGAATCCTATGGCTACACCTTC | CASSQAQGESYGYTF
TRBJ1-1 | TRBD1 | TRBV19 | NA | TGTGCCAGTAGCCCGACAGGGGGCCACACTGAAGCTTTCTTT | CASSPTGGHTEAFF
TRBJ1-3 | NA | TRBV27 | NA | TGTGCCAGCAGTGAGTCTAGCCCCCCACCGGGACACCCTACTAGAAACACCATATATTTT | CASSESSPPPGHPTRNTIYF
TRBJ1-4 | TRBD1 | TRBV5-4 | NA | TGTGCCAGCAGCCTTGGGGGGACAGGAGGAGAAAAACTGTTTTTT | CASSLGGTGGEKLFF
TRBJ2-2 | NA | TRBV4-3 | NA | TGCGCCAGCAGCCAAGATCCCGGGAACACCGGGGAGCTGTTTTTT | CASSQDPGNTGELFF
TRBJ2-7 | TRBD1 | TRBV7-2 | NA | TGTGCCAGCAGCCCGACAGGGGACGAGCAGTACTTC | CASSPTGDEQYF
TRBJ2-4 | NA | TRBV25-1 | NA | TGTGCCAGCAGTGAATATAGTGTCCCTCAGTACTTC | CASSEYSVPQYF
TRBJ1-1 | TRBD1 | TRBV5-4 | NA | TGTGCCAACTTCGCCGGGACAGGGTCCACTGAAGCTTTCTTT | CANFAGTGSTEAFF
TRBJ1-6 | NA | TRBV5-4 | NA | TGTGCCAGCAGCTTGGCCAAAACAGGGATGGGATCACCCCTCCACTTT | CASSLAKTGMGSPLHF
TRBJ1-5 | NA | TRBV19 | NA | TGTGCCAGTAGCCCGGTAGAGCAACAGCCCCAGCATTTT | CASSPVEQQPQHF
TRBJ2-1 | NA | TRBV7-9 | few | TGTGCCAGCAGCGTTAAGCCGGGTCTCACACTTCCCTCCTACAATGAGCAGTTCTTC | CASSVKPGLTLPSYNEQFF
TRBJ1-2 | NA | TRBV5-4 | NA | TGTGCCAGCACCAACGCGAGGGATGGCTACACCTTC | CASTNARDGYTF
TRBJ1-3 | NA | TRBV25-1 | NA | TGTGCCAGCAGTGTTTGCAGGGAATTTTCTGGAAACACCATATATTTT | CASSVCREFSGNTIYF
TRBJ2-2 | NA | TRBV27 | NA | TGTGCCAGCAGTCTTGACACCGGGGAGCTGTTTTTT | CASSLDTGELFF
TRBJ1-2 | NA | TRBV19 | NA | TGTGCCAGTAGGGACAGACGCTCTAGCTATGGCTACACCTTC | CASRDRRSSYGYTF
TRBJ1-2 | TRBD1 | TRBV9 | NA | TGTGCCAGCAGCGGGGGAGGACAGGGGGATGGCTACACCTTC | CASSGGGQGDGYTF
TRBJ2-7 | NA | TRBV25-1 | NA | TGTGCCAGCAGTGAATATCGGGAGGGGGCGCTCGAGCAGTACTTC | CASSEYREGALEQYF
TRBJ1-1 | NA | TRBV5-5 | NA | TGTGCCAGCAGCTTGGCCAGACAAAACACTGAAGCTTTCTTT | CASSLARQNTEAFF
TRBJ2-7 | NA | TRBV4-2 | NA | TGTGCCAGCAGCCCAGAGGACAGCTACGAGCAGTACTTC | CASSPEDSYEQYF
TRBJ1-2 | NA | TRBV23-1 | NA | TGCGCCAGCAGTCAATTGAGCAGGGAGGATGGCTACACCTTC | CASSQLSREDGYTF
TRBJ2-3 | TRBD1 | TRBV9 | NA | TGTGCCAGCAGCGTAGAGGGAACAGGGGCGAGCACAGATACGCAGTATTTT | CASSVEGTGASTDTQYF
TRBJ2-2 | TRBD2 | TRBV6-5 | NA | TGTGCCAGCAGTGGACTAGAGGGTCCCGGGGAGCTGTTTTTT | CASSGLEGPGELFF
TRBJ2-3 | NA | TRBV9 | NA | TGTGCCAGCAGCGTAGAAGGGGACATTAGCACAGATACGCAGTATTTT | CASSVEGDISTDTQYF
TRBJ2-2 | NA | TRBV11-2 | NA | TGTGCCAGCAGCTTAGAGGCGGGACTTCCCAACACCGGGGAGCTGTTTTTT | CASSLEAGLPNTGELFF
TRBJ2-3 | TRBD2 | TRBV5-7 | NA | TGTGCCAGCAGCTGTGGACTAGCGGGGGGTGTGGATACGCAGTATTTT | CASSCGLAGGVDTQYF
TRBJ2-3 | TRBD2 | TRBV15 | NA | TGTGCCACCAGCAGAGATACGGGGGGGAGTGGCACAGATACGCAGTATTTT | CATSRDTGGSGTDTQYF
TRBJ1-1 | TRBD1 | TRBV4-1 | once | TGCGCCAGCAGCCAAGGACAGGGAATTACTGAAGCTTTCTTT | CASSQGQGITEAFF
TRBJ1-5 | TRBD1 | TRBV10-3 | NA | TGTGCCATCAGCACGACAGGGGTGGATCAGCCCCAGCATTTT | CAISTTGVDQPQHF
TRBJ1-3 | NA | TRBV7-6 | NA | TGTGCCAGCTTGGACAGCAACTTTGGAAACACCATATATTTT | CASLDSNFGNTIYF
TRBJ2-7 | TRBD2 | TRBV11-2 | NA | TGTGCCAGCAGCCAAAGTCGGGGGGGATCCTACGAGCAGTACTTC | CASSQSRGGSYEQYF
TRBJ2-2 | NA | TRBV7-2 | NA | TGTGCCAGCAGCTTTACGGGGGGCACAAGGGATGAGAACACCGGGGAGCTGTTTTTT | CASSFTGGTRDENTGELFF
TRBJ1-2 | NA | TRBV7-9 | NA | TGTGCCAGCAGCTTAGTCGGGCAGGGATACTATGGCTACACCTTC | CASSLVGQGYYGYTF
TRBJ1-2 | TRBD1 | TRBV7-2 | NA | TGTGCCAGCAGCTTAGCAGCGGGACAGGGAGCGGCTAACTATGGCTACACCTTC | CASSLAAGQGAANYGYTF
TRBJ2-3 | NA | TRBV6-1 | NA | TGTGCCAGCAGTGAAGAAGGGTGGGGGGCAGATACGCAGTATTTT | CASSEEGWGADTQYF
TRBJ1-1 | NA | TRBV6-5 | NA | TGTGCCAGCAGCCTACAGGGTGTATTGAACACTGAAGCTTTCTTT | CASSLQGVLNTEAFF
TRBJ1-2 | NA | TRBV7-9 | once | TGTGCCAGCAGCGTCCACGGGCCCACAGGAGAGGGCTACACCTTC | CASSVHGPTGEGYTF
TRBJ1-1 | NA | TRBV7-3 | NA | TGTGCCAGCAGCTTTCAACCGGGGGAGAACACTGAAGCTTTCTTT | CASSFQPGENTEAFF
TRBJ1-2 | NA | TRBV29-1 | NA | TGCAGCGTTGGCGGGGATGGCTACACCTTC | CSVGGDGYTF
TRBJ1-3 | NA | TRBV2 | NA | TGTGCCAGCGCCGAAGGGGGCTCTGGAAACACCATATATTTT | CASAEGGSGNTIYF
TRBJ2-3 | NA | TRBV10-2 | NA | TGCGCCAGCGGTACAGGGTTTAGCACAGATACGCAGTATTTT | CASGTGFSTDTQYF
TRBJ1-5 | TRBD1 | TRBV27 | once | TGTGCCAGCCAGCAGGGGGCGGGGGGCAATCAGCCCCAGCATTTT | CASQQGAGGNQPQHF
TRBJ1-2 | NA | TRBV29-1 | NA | TGCAGCGTTGAAGATGGACCTCCGGGGGACTATGGCTACACCTTC | CSVEDGPPGDYGYTF
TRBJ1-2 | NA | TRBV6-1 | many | TGTGCCAGCAGTGAAGGCGACTACTATGGCTACACCTTC | CASSEGDYYGYTF
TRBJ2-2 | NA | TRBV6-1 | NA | TGTGCCAGCAGTGAAGCCGTGGAGGGGTCCGGGGAGCTGTTTTTT | CASSEAVEGSGELFF
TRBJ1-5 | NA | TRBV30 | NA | TGTGCCTGGCGCGGAGGGGGCAATCAGCCCCAGCATTTT | CAWRGGGNQPQHF
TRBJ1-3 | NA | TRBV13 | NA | TGTGCCAGCAGCCCCGCGGGGGGAGGAAACACCATATATTTT | CASSPAGGGNTIYF
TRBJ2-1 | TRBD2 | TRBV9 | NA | TGTGCCAGCAGCGTAAGCGGGGGAGACTACAATGAGCAGTTCTTC | CASSVSGGDYNEQFF
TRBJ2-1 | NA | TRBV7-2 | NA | TGTGCCAGCAGCCACGACCCAGCGGGTCCCTCCTACAATGAGCAGTTCTTC | CASSHDPAGPSYNEQFF